This T cell receptor beta chain was recorded in a study of blood T cell repertoires in COVID-19. Study-wide context: Specimens from acute and convalescent COVID-19 originated in the United States, Italy and Spain. The cDNA or gDNA used as material had been derived from T cells, B-cell-depleted T cells, or PBMCs.

CDR1 is ENHRY and CDR2 is SYGVKD in the germline V gene. The length of the CDR3 is 12 residues. Trimming removed 8 bases from V and 5 bases from J, with 11 bases in between. As handled by the study authors: Using reference gene primer amplification, nucleated cell counts were estimated. Generated by immunoSEQ multiplex PCR, the TCRdb table keeps only in-frame clones and is missing some. For V, J and clone size, that table is used; D and trimming come from the DNA. The data contain tens of thousands of clones, roughly 85% of them seen just once; the ten biggest clones take up under 3%. This clone was counted a single time.

This TCR was recovered from a man older than 75 with acute or convalescent COVID-19. The sequencing sample was made of peripheral blood. The V gene is TRBV10-3, the J gene TRBJ2-3, with D possibly TRBD2 on 6 matching bases. The CDR3 protein is CAIWEVGDTQYF. The CDR3 DNA reads TGTGCCATCTGGGAGGTTGGAGATACGCAGTATTTT.